These 7 T cell receptor beta chains were sequenced from one sample in a study of shared clonotypes between healthy human individuals (TCRdb year 2020). CD8 naive samples were obtained by positive selection for CCR7 among CD45RO-negative cells, yielding a CD45RA+CCR7+ population from which TemRA cells were excluded. The library was generated by the immunoSEQ multiplex PCR assay. As stored in TCRdb, this immuneACCESS dataset retains in-frame rearrangements with V and J assigned. A fraction of the clones does not appear; measured against another copy, unresolved V genes explain less than half of the discrepancy, and the remainder lacks a known reason. Recorded for this sample are about 2.1 million clones; 93% of them occurred a single time. The biggest ten clones account for under 2% of the sample. The sequencing input was naive CD8+ T cells from PBMCs. The cell subset or site label for this specimen denotes: CD45RA+CCR7+. The receptor source for this set is a young man in good health. Some clones in this sample may be carry-over from other donors' samples.

The rearrangement joins TRBV5-6 to TRBJ1-3; D gene unclear. Germline V lookup: CDR1 SGHDT, CDR2 YYEEEE. CDR3 length: 15 residues. Trimming took off 0 bases at V and 0 bases at J, with 7 bases between the two ends. In DNA form, the CDR3 reads TGTGCCAGCAGCTTGGACGGCTACTCTGGAAACACCATATATTTT. It codes for CASSLDGYSGNTIYF.

CDR3 in DNA: TGTGCCAGTAGTATGTTCCTGGGGAGCGAGCAGTACTTC. This sequence encodes CASSMFLGSEQYF. This sequence joins TRBV19 and TRBJ2-7, with D maybe TRBD2 (5 bases). Germline CDR1 is LNHDA and CDR2 is SQIVND (reference sequence). The CDR3 sequence is 13 residues long. The V gene lost 3 bases and the J gene lost 6 bases, with 12 bases spanning the gap.

Points on this clone: Germline is not matched at one junction end, which may reflect a read error. The chain combines TRBV29-1 with TRBJ1-2; D possibly corresponds to TRBD1 (5 bases). Germline V gives CDR1 SQVTM, CDR2 ANQGSEA. There are 9 residues in the CDR3. The CDR3 DNA is TGCAGCGTTGATCCGCAGGGCGTCTTC. It codes for CSVDPQGVF. The complete variable domain, with remaining parts taken from reference TRBV29-1 and TRBJ1-2, reads SAVISQKPSRDICQRGTSLTIQCQVDSQVTMMFWYRQQPGQSLTLIATANQGSEATYESGFVIDKFPISRPNLTFSTLTVSNMSPEDSSIYLCSVDPQGVFGSGTRLTVV.

The rearrangement uses TRBV7-3 and TRBJ2-5; perhaps TRBD1 as D (5 bases). V shed 5 bases and J shed 3 bases, with 10 bases lying between them. The CDR3 runs to 13 residues. Germline V gene lookup returns CDR1 SGHTA and CDR2 FQGTGA. Here the CDR3 DNA reads TGTGCCAGCAGCCCGCAGGGTAAAGAGACCCAGTACTTC. Translation: CASSPQGKETQYF. Full variable domain (outside the CDR3, taken from reference TRBV7-3 and TRBJ2-5): GAGVSQTPSNKVTEKGKYVELRCDPISGHTALYWYRQSLGQGPEFLIYFQGTGAADDSGLPNDRFFAVRPEGSVSTLKIQRTERGDSAVYLCASSPQGKETQYFGPGTRLLVL.

The gene calls are TRBV2 and TRBJ2-1; D remains unclear. CDR1 and CDR2 (germline): SNHLY, FYNNEI. Trimming cost V 3 bases and J 0 bases, with 9 bases left between them. This CDR3 is 15 amino acids long. CDR3 protein: CASSDPPSSYNEQFF. CDR3 coding DNA: TGTGCCAGCAGTGACCCCCCCAGCTCCTACAATGAGCAGTTCTTC.

The chain recombines TRBV28 with TRBJ2-7; 9 bases fit TRBD2. This CDR3 region has 17 residues. The J segment lost 2 bases and the V segment lost 4 bases, leaving 12 bases of the junction unmatched. CDR1 and CDR2 (germline): MDHEN, SYDVKM. The DNA of the CDR3 is TGTGCCAGCAGTTCCTCCGATCGTAGCGGGAGCACCTACGAGCAGTACTTC. It codes for CASSSSDRSGSTYEQYF.

This clone was recorded only once. This chain joins TRBV18 and TRBJ1-1; 7 bases are shared with TRBD1. Unmatched junction bases numbered 4, after V lost 3 bases and J lost 3 bases. The CDR3 length is 14 residues. CDR1 is KGHSH and CDR2 is LQKENI in the germline V gene. DNA of the CDR3: TGTGCCAGCTCACCTTACAGGGGATACACTGAAGCTTTCTTT. It specifies CASSPYRGYTEAFF.